This paragraph covers one TCR beta chain sequence. Its antigen remains unidentified. Base qualities are not at hand, and no much larger clone is one base apart. The source of the sample is a study of T cell responses to AZD1222 COVID-19 vaccine (dated by TCRdb to 2020 to 2023). The study in broad terms: AZD1222 recipients whose second dose came at about 4 weeks and those whose second dose came at about 12 weeks were combined into one group, since spike-specific TCR depth and breadth did not differ between the two schedules. Trial participants were enrolled into age subgroups of 18-55, 56-69 and 70-plus years, which contained roughly 150, 30 and 60 TCR-sequenced participants, respectively. A total of under 250 trial participants underwent TCR sequencing, of whom about 200 had received two doses of AZD1222 and some 26 had received two doses of the MenACWY control vaccine. Study-wide findings and limitations: The 56-69-year group was small, and its depth increase did not reach significance, likely because of low power. Nearly half of unique spike-specific TCRs reportedly recognized epitopes outside regions mutated in the B.1.351 and B.1.1.7 variants. Spike-specific TCR breadth and depth rose significantly after two AZD1222 doses compared with day 0 and with MenACWY recipients. Conclusions about previously exposed vaccinees are limited, since just five to seven AZD1222 recipients were seropositive for SARS-CoV-2 at baseline. Because no samples from the day 14 peak response were available, repertoires could be characterized only after the peak T cell response. The vaccine-associated CD4 TCRs covered the entire spike protein, and the dominant responses fell in regions 160-218 and 743-854. Most participants were white British and females outnumbered males, and the authors suggested that clonal diversity may have been underestimated.

The CDR3 regions of human TCRbeta chains were subjected to immunosequencing. The source study handled its data this way. TCRs in the repertoires were compared against a reference library of SARS-CoV-2-specific TCRs that had been generated with the MIRA antigen-specificity platform. Breadth meant the fraction of unique TCRs that were SARS-CoV-2-associated, whereas depth meant the fraction of total T cells that were SARS-CoV-2-associated. Each spike-specific TCR was assigned to its reactive spike region and to a CD4 or CD8 class using the MIRA data. Log10-transformed breadth and depth values were compared by one-way ANOVA with Sidak's multiple comparisons tests. The source is immuneACCESS, and TCRdb retained only in-frame sequences with V and J called. Part of the clones is not carried over; for the studies checked, unresolved V genes explain less than half of this, and the remainder is unexplained. The V and J calls and the clone size are those of that table, but D and trimming were determined from the DNA. This sample gives 150,000 or so clones in total; 90% to 95% of them show up just once. The ten largest clones represent 1.4% to 1.5% of the sample.

This specimen's time point label, interpreted: baseline before first vaccination. Vaccinee samples came from UK trials COV001 and COV002, including a single-blind randomized controlled phase 2/3 trial of AZD1222 (ChAdOx1 nCoV-19) in healthy adults. For TCRbeta chain sequencing, PBMC samples from trial participants were taken at day 0 and at day 28 after the second dose. The CDR3 covers 16 residues, taking in both the cysteine and the phenylalanine. Only the CDR3 region is kept as DNA, spanning 48 bases read in frame from base 1. Sequences MDHEN (CDR1) and SYDVKM (CDR2) are obtained from the germline V gene. V is pared back by 3 bases and J by 0 bases, with 15 bases lying between the germline termini.

The TCR originated in an adult in good health. Specimen: peripheral blood, collected on day 0 of AZD1222 vaccination. Recombination linked TRBV28 to TRBJ2-7; tentative D gene TRBD1, with 5 bases matching. The nucleotides read TGTGCCAGCAGTTTTGGCCACAGGACCACCTCCTACGAGCAGTACTTC. This codes for CASSFGHRTTSYEQYF.